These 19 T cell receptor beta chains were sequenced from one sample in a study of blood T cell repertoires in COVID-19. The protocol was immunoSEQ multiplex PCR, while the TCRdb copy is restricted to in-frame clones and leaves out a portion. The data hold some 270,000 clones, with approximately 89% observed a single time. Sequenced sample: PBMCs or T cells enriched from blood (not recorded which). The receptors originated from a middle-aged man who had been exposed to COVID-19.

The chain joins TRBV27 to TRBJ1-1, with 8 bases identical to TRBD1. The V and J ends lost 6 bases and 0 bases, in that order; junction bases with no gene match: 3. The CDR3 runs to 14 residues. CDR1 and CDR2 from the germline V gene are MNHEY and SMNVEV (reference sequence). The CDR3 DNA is TGTGCCAGCAGCTCGGACAGGGTGAACACTGAAGCTTTCTTT. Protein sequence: CASSSDRVNTEAFF.

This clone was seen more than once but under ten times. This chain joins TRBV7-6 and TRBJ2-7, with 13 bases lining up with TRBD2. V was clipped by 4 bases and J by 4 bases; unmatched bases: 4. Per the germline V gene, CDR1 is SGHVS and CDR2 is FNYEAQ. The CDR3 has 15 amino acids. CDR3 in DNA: TGTGCCAGCAGCTCGGGACTAGCGGGAATGTACGAGCAGTACTTC. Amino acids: CASSSGLAGMYEQYF. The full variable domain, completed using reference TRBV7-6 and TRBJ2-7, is GAGVSQSPRYKVTKRGQDVALRCDPISGHVSLYWYRQALGQGPEFLTYFNYEAQQDKSGLPNDRFSAERPEGSISTLTIQRTEQRDSAMYRCASSSGLAGMYEQYFGPGTRLTVT.

The CDR3 is CASAGTAGIYGYTF. Written as DNA, the CDR3 is TGTGCCAGCGCCGGGACAGCTGGAATCTATGGCTACACCTTC. This chain joins TRBV28 and TRBJ1-2; 7 bases agree with TRBD1. This CDR3 contains 14 residues. CDR1 is MDHEN and CDR2 is SYDVKM in the germline V gene. V shed 8 bases, J shed 4 bases, and the junction held 10 bases outside the gene matches.

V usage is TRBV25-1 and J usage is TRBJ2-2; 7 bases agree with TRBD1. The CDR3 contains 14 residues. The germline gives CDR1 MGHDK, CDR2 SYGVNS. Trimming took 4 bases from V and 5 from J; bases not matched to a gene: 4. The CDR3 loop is CASSGQGMTGELFF. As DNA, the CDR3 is TGTGCCAGCAGTGGACAGGGTATGACCGGGGAGCTGTTTTTT.

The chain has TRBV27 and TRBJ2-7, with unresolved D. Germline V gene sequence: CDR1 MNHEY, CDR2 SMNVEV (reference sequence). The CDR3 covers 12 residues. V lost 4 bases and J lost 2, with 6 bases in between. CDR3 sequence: CASSSRTYEQYF. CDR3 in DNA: TGTGCCAGCAGTTCGCGTACCTACGAGCAGTACTTC.

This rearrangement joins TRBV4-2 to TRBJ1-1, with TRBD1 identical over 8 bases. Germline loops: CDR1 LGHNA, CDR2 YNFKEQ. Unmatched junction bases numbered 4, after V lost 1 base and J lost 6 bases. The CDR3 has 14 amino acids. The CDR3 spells CASSQVQGVSEAFF. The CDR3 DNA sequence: TGTGCCAGCAGCCAAGTACAGGGGGTATCTGAAGCTTTCTTT.

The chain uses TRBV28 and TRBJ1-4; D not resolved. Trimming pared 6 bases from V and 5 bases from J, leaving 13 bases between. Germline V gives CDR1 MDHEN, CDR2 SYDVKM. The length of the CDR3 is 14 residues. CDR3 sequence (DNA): TGTGCCAGCAGCCCCCCGGGATCCAATGAAAAACTGTTTTTT. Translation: CASSPPGSNEKLFF.

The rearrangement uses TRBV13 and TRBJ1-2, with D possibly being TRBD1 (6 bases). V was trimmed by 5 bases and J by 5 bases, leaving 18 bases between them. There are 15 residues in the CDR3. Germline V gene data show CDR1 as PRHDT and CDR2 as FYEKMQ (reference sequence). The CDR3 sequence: CASSLPFQGKYGYTF. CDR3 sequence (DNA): TGTGCCAGCAGCCTACCATTCCAGGGGAAGTATGGCTACACCTTC.

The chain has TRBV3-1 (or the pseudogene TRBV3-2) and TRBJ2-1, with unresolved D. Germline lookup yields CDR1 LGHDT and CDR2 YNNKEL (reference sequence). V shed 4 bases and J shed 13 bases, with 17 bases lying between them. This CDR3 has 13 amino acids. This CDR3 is CASSRVASIRQFF. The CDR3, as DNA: TGTGCCAGCAGCCGAGTTGCTAGTATCAGACAGTTCTTC.

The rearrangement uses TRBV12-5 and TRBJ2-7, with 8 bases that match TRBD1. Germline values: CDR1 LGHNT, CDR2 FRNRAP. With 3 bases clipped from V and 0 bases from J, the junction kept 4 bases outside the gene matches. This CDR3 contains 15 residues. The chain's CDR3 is CASGFGQGVSYEQYF. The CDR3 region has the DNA TGTGCTAGTGGTTTTGGACAGGGTGTCTCCTACGAGCAGTACTTC.

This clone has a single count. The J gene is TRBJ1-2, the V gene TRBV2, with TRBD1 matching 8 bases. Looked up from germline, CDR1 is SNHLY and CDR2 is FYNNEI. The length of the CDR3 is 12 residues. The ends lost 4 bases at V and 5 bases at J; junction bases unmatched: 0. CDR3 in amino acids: CASSGDRYGYTF. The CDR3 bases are TGTGCCAGCAGTGGGGACAGGTATGGCTACACCTTC.

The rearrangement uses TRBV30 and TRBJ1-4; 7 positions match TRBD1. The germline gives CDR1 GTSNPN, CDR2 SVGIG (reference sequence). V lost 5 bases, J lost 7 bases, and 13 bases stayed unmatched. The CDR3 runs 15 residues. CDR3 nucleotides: TGTGCCTGGGGCCGAAGACAGGGACTCGGTGAAAAACTGTTTTTT. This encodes CAWGRRQGLGEKLFF.

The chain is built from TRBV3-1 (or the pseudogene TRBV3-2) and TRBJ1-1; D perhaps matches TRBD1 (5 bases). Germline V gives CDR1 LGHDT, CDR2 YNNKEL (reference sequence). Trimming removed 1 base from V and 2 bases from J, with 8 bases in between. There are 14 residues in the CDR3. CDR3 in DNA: TGTGCCAGCAGCCAAGGGGGCCAAAACACTGAAGCTTTCTTT. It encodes CASSQGGQNTEAFF.

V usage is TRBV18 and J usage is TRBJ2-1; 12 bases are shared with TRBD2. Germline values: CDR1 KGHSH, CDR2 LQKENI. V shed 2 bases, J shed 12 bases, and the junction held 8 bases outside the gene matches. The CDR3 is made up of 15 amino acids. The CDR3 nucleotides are TGTGCCAGCTCACCATCGAAGACTAGCGGGAGAGGGCAGTTCTTC. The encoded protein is CASSPSKTSGRGQFF.

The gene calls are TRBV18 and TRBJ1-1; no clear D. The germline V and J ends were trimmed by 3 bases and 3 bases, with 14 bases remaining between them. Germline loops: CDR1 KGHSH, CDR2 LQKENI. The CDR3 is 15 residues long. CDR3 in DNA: TGTGCCAGCTCACCTGGTCTCAGTGAATACACTGAAGCTTTCTTT. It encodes CASSPGLSEYTEAFF.

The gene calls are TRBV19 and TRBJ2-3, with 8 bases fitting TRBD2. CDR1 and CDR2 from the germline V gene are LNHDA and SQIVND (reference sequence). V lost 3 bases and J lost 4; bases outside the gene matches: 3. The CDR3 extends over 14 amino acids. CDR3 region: CASSMLAGSDTQYF. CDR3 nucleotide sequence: TGTGCCAGTAGTATGCTAGCGGGCTCAGATACGCAGTATTTT.

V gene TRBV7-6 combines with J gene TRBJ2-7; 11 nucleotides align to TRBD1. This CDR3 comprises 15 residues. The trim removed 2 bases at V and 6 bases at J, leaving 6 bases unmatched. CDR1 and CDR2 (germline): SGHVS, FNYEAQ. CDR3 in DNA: TGTGCCAGCAGCTTATTCGCCGGGACAGGGGGCGAGCAGTACTTC. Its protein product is CASSLFAGTGGEQYF.

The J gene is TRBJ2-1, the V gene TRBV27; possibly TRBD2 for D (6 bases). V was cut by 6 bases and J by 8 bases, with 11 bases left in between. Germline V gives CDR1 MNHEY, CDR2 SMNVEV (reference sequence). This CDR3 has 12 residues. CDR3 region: CASSPTSYEQFF. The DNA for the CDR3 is TGTGCCAGCAGCCCTACTAGCTATGAGCAGTTCTTC.

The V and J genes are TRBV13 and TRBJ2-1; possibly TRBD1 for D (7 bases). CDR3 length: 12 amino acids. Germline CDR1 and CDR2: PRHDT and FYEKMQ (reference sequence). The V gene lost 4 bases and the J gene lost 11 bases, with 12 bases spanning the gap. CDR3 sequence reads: CASSSRGTQQFF. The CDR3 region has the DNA TGTGCCAGCAGCTCCAGGGGGACTCAGCAGTTCTTC.